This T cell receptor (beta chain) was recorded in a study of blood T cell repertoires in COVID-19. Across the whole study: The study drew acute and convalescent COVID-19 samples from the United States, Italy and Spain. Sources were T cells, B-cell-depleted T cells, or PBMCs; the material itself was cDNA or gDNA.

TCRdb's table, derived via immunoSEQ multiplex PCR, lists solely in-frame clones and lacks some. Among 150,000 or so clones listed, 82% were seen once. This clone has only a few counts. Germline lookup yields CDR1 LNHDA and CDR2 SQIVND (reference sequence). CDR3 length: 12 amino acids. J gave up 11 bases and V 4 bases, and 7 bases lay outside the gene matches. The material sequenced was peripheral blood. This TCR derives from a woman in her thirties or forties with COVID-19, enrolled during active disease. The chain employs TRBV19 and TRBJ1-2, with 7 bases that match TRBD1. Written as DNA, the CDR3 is TGTGCCAGTAGTACAAGACAGGGAGGTTACACCTTC. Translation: CASSTRQGGYTF.